Below, 17 T cell receptor beta chains from the same sample are listed, as sequenced in a study of naive and memory T cell subsets. TCR cDNA received a 3' ligated oligonucleotide that carried a UMI. The SP2 primer and nested alpha and beta constant region primers amplified ligated cDNA in four rounds. TCRdb called the 5' RACE reads again in MiXCR, with one record for every CDR3 protein. Here the sample spans about 62,000 distinct CDR3 sequences, 6% to 8.5% being singletons. The receptors shown here come from a female donor in good health.

This clonotype has just a few counts. The chain uses TRBV15 and TRBJ1-1; D perhaps matches TRBD1 (5 bases). Trimming pared 0 bases from V and 4 bases from J, leaving 21 bases between. The germline gives CDR1 LNHNV, CDR2 YYDKDF (reference sequence). This CDR3 contains 18 residues. CDR3 bases: TGTGCCACCAGCAGAGACCCCGTTGGCAGTTTTAGGGGCACTGAAGCTTTCTTT. It yields the protein CATSRDPVGSFRGTEAFF.

This rearrangement joins TRBV13 to TRBJ2-1, with 7 bases aligning to TRBD2. The germline gives CDR1 PRHDT, CDR2 FYEKMQ (reference sequence). The CDR3 sequence is 15 residues long. Trimming cost V 5 bases and J 7 bases; bases outside gene matches: 11. CDR3 in DNA: TGTGCCAGCAGCCTCCAAGCCTTCGGGGGGAATGAGCAGTTCTTC. This codes for CASSLQAFGGNEQFF.

Many counts were recorded for this clonotype. The chain combines TRBV18 with TRBJ2-5; 7 bases map to TRBD1. This CDR3 comprises 14 residues. V was pared by 3 bases and J by 4 bases, with 5 bases of the junction left unmatched. Germline lookup yields CDR1 KGHSH and CDR2 LQKENI. In DNA form, the CDR3 reads TGTGCCAGCTCACCCACAGACAGGGTAGAGACCCAGTACTTC. Translated, it gives CASSPTDRVETQYF.

This clonotype has at least ten counts. This rearrangement joins TRBV7-2 to TRBJ2-3; 9 positions match TRBD1. Per germline, CDR1 SGHTA and CDR2 FQGNSA. This CDR3 contains 14 residues. Losses at the gene ends were 5 bases for V and 6 bases for J; bases not matched to a gene: 6. CDR3 sequence: CASSTGQGADTQYF. The CDR3 region has the DNA TGTGCCAGCAGCACGGGACAGGGTGCGGATACGCAGTATTTT.

The genes are TRBV18 and TRBJ1-1, with D possibly matching TRBD1 (5 bases). Germline values: CDR1 KGHSH, CDR2 LQKENI. Trimming pared 8 bases from V and 1 base from J, leaving 11 bases between. This CDR3 spans 13 amino acids. The CDR3 sequence is CASQAGPNTEAFF. CDR3 coding DNA: TGTGCCAGCCAAGCGGGGCCGAACACTGAAGCTTTCTTT.

Only a few counts were recorded for this clonotype. The chain combines TRBV28 with TRBJ2-7; 9 bases match TRBD1. Trimming cost V 4 bases and J 3 bases; bases outside gene matches: 7. Germline lookup yields CDR1 MDHEN and CDR2 SYDVKM. The CDR3 spans 15 residues. The CDR3 DNA follows: TGTGCCAGCAGTTCCCCCACAGGGGGCAGCTACGAGCAGTACTTC. Protein: CASSSPTGGSYEQYF.

This clonotype showed up just a few times. As DNA, the CDR3 is TGTGCCAGCAGTTTATCTCGACAGGGAAATGAGCAGTTCTTC. Protein sequence: CASSLSRQGNEQFF. The V and J genes are TRBV27 and TRBJ2-1; 7 nucleotides agree with TRBD1. CDR3 length: 14 residues. J lost 7 bases, V lost 0 bases, and 3 bases had no gene match. Germline V CDR1 and CDR2: MNHEY, SMNVEV (reference sequence).

The chain has TRBV16 and TRBJ1-5; the D is unclear. Trimming shortened V by 0 bases and J by 2 bases, and 5 bases separated the two germline ends. Germline V gives CDR1 KGHSY, CDR2 FQNENV. This CDR3 is built from 14 residues. CDR3 sequence: CASSQSAGNQPQHF. The CDR3 region has the DNA TGTGCCAGCAGCCAATCGGCAGGCAATCAGCCCCAGCATTTT. Drawing the rest from reference TRBV16 and TRBJ1-5, the complete variable domain is GEEVAQTPKHLVRGEGQKAKLYCAPIKGHSYVFWYQQVLKNEFKFLISFQNENVFDETGMPKERFSAKCLPNSPCSLEIQATKLEDSAVYFCASSQSAGNQPQHFGDGTRLSIL.

The table lists this clonotype with a few counts. V and J are TRBV12-3 or TRBV12-4 and TRBJ2-4, with unresolved D. CDR3 length: 12 residues. Trimming took off 3 bases at V and 2 bases at J, with 2 bases between the two ends. DNA for the CDR3: TGTGCCAGCAGTTTGCCCAAAAACATTCAGTACTTC. This gives the protein CASSLPKNIQYF.

This rearrangement joins TRBV12-3 or TRBV12-4 to TRBJ2-1; 14 bases agree with TRBD2. The CDR3 loop spans 16 amino acids. V shed 5 bases and J 8 bases; nucleotides not matched to a gene: 8. The CDR3 region is CASSEGTSGRGYEQFF. The CDR3 DNA is TGTGCCAGCAGTGAAGGGACTAGCGGGAGAGGGTATGAGCAGTTCTTC.

This clonotype occurred a few times. The chain recombines TRBV29-1 with TRBJ2-1; 10 bases are shared with TRBD2. The V and J ends lost 3 bases and 4 bases, in that order; junction bases with no gene match: 6. The CDR3 is 15 amino acids. The germline CDR1 and CDR2 sequences are SQVTM and ANQGSEA. The CDR3 DNA follows: TGCAGCGTTGAGCTACTAGCGGGGTTTTACAATGAGCAGTTCTTC. The encoded protein is CSVELLAGFYNEQFF.

The chain is built from TRBV19 and TRBJ1-5; TRBD1 is a possible D gene (6 bases). Per the germline V gene, CDR1 is LNHDA and CDR2 is SQIVND (reference sequence). V shed 5 bases and J shed 4 bases, with 15 bases lying between them. This CDR3 contains 15 residues. The CDR3 protein is CASSDLQGDNQPQHF. The CDR3 coding sequence is TGTGCCAGTAGTGATCTACAGGGAGATAATCAGCCCCAGCATTTT. The variable domain in full, with the rest retrieved from reference TRBV19 and TRBJ1-5, is DGGITQSPKYLFRKEGQNVTLSCEQNLNHDAMYWYRQDPGQGLRLIYYSQIVNDFQKGDIAEGYSVSREKKESFPLTVTSAQKNPTAFYLCASSDLQGDNQPQHFGDGTRLSIL.

The chain has TRBV5-1 and TRBJ2-1; a weak D match, TRBD2 (6 bases). Germline V gene lookup returns CDR1 SGHRS and CDR2 YFSETQ. There are 15 residues in the CDR3. Trimming pared 0 bases from V and 7 bases from J, leaving 14 bases between. DNA of the CDR3: TGCGCCAGCAGCTTGGAGGCGGGACCCAGGAATGAGCAGTTCTTC. This encodes CASSLEAGPRNEQFF.

The chain employs TRBV27 and TRBJ2-1; D might be TRBD1 or TRBD2, each matching 7 bases. V shed 6 bases and J shed 3 bases, with 15 bases lying between them. Germline V gene lookup returns CDR1 MNHEY and CDR2 SMNVEV (reference sequence). The CDR3 spans 15 residues. The DNA of the CDR3 is TGTGCCAGCAGATCAGGGGGACTACTCTACAATGAGCAGTTCTTC. Translated: CASRSGGLLYNEQFF.

This clonotype was counted a few times. The V gene is TRBV27, the J gene TRBJ2-3, with TRBD2 identical over 7 bases. V was clipped by 8 bases and J by 1 base; unmatched bases: 3. Germline V gene sequence: CDR1 MNHEY, CDR2 SMNVEV (reference sequence). The CDR3 extends over 13 amino acids. CDR3 nucleotide sequence: TGTGCCAGCGCTCTAGCGGGCACAGATACGCAGTATTTT. Amino acids: CASALAGTDTQYF.

There are a few counts of this clonotype. The CDR3 spells CASTLGQYEQYF. The CDR3 nucleotides are TGTGCCAGCACCCTAGGACAATACGAGCAGTACTTC. The rearrangement links TRBV6-1 to TRBJ2-7; TRBD1 is a possible D gene (5 bases). The CDR3 runs to 12 residues. Trimming pared 7 bases from V and 4 bases from J, leaving 11 bases between. Per germline, CDR1 MNHNS and CDR2 SASEGT.

The chain carries TRBV18 and TRBJ2-2, with D perhaps being TRBD1 or TRBD2 (5 bases each). Deletions cut 2 bases from V and 2 bases from J, with 15 bases between. CDR1 and CDR2 (germline): KGHSH, LQKENI. The CDR3 totals 17 residues. CDR3 DNA: TGTGCCAGCTCACCAACTCGGGACCCGACCAACACCGGGGAGCTGTTTTTT. This translates into CASSPTRDPTNTGELFF. Using reference TRBV18 and TRBJ2-2 for the parts outside the CDR3, the full variable domain is NAGVMQNPRHLVRRRGQEARLRCSPMKGHSHVYWYRQLPEEGLKFMVYLQKENIIDESGMPKERFSAEFPKEGPSILRIQQVVRGDSAAYFCASSPTRDPTNTGELFFGEGSRLTVL.